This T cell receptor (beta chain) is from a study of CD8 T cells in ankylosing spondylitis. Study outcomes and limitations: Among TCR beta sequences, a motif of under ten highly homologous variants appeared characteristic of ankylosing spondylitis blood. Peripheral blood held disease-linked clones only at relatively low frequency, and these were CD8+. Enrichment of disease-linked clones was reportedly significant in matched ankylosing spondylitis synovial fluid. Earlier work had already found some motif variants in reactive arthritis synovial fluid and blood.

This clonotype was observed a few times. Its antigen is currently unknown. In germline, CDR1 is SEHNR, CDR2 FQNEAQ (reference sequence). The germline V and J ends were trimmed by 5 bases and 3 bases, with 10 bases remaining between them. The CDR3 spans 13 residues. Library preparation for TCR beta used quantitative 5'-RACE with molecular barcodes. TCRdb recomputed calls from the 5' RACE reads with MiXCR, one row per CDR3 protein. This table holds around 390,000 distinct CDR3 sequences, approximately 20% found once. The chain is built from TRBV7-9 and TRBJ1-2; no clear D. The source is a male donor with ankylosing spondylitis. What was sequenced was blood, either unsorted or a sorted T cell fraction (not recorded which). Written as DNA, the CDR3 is TGTGCCAGCAGCCCAGACTACTACTATGGCTACACCTTC. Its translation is CASSPDYYYGYTF.